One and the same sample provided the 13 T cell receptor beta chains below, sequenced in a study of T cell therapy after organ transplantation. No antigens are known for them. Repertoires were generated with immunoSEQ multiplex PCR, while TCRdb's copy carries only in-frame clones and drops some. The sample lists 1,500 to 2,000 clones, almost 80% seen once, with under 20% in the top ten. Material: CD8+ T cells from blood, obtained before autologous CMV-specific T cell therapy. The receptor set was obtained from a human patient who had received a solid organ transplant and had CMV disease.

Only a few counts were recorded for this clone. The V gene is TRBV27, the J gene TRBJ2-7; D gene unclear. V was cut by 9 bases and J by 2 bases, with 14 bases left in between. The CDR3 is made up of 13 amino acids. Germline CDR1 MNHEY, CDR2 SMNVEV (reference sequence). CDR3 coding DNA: TGTGCCAGTTCCATTGGACGGACCTACGAGCAGTACTTC. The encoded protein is CASSIGRTYEQYF.

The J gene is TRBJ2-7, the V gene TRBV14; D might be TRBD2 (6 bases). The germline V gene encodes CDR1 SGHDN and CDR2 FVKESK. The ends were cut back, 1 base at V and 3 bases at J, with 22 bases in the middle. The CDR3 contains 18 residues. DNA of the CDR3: TGTGCCAGCAGCCAAGTTGGAGCGGGTGCGCGGAGGGGCTACGAGCAGTACTTC. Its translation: CASSQVGAGARRGYEQYF.

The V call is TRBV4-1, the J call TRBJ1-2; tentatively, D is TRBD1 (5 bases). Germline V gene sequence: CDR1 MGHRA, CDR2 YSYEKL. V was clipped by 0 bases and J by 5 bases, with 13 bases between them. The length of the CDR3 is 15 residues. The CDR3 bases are TGCGCCAGCAGCCAAGATCCTGGGACGGATTATGGCTACACCTTC. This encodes CASSQDPGTDYGYTF.

CDR3 sequence (DNA): TGTGCCAGCAGTGAATGGCAGGGGGCAGGAGAGACCCAGTACTTC. Translation gives CASSEWQGAGETQYF. V and J are TRBV6-1 and TRBJ2-5; 8 nucleotides align to TRBD1. The V gene end was trimmed by 2 bases and the J gene end by 4 bases; junction bases not matched to a gene: 6. This CDR3 has 15 residues. The germline V gene encodes CDR1 MNHNS and CDR2 SASEGT.

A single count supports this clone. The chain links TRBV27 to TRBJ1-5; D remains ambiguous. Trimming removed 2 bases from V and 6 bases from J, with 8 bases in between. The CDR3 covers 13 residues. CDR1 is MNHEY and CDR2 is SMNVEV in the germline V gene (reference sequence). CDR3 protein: CASSLGTSQPQHF. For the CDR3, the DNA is TGTGCCAGCAGTTTAGGAACATCTCAGCCCCAGCATTTT.

The CDR3 coding sequence is TGTGCCAGCAGCTTGGGGGACAGAGAAGCTTTCTTT. It codes for CASSLGDREAFF. The V and J genes are TRBV5-5 and TRBJ1-1, with 7 bases identical to TRBD1. V shed 0 bases, J shed 8 bases, and the junction held 1 base outside the gene matches. The CDR3 length is 12 residues. The germline V gene has CDR1 SGHKS and CDR2 YYEKEE (reference sequence). The whole variable domain, remainder taken from reference TRBV5-5 and TRBJ1-1, is DAGVTQSPTHLIKTRGQQVTLRCSPISGHKSVSWYQQVLGQGPQFIFQYYEKEERGRGNFPDRFSARQFPNYSSELNVNALLLGDSALYLCASSLGDREAFFGQGTRLTVV.

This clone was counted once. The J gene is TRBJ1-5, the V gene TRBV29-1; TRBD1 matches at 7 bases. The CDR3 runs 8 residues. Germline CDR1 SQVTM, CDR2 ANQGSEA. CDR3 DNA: TGCAACAGGGGACCCCAGCATTTT. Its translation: CNRGPQHF.

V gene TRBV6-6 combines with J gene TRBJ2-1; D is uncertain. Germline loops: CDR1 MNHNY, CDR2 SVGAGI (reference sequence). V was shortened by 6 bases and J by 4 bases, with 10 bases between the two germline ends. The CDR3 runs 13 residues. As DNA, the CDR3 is TGTGCCAGCAGACAGAACGAGTACAATGAGCAGTTCTTC. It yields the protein CASRQNEYNEQFF.

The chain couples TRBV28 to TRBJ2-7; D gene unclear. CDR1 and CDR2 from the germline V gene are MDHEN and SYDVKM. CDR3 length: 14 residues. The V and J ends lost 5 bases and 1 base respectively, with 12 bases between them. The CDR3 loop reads CASSPDWSSYEQYF. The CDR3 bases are TGTGCCAGCAGTCCCGATTGGAGTTCCTACGAGCAGTACTTC.

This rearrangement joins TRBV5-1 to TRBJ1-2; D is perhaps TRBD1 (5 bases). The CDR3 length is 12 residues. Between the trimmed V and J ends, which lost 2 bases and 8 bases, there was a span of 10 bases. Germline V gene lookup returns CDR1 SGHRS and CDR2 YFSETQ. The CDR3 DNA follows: TGCGCCAGCAGCTTAGGGGAAGAAGGCTACACCTTC. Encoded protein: CASSLGEEGYTF. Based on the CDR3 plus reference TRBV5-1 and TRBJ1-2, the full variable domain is KAGVTQTPRYLIKTRGQQVTLSCSPISGHRSVSWYQQTPGQGLQFLFEYFSETQRNKGNFPGRFSGRQFSNSRSEMNVSTLELGDSALYLCASSLGEEGYTFGSGTRLTVV.

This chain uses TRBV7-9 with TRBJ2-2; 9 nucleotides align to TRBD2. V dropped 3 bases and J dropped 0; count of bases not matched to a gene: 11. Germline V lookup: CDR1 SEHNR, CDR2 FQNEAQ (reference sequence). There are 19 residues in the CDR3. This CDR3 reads CASSFTITSGPANTGELFF. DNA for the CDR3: TGTGCCAGCAGCTTCACCATAACTAGCGGGCCTGCGAACACCGGGGAGCTGTTTTTT.

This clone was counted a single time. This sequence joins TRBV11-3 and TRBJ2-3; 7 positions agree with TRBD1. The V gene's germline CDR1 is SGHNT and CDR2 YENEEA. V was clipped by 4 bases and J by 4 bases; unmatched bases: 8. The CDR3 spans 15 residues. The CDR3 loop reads CASSSRGGEADTQYF. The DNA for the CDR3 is TGTGCCAGCAGCTCACGAGGGGGCGAGGCAGATACGCAGTATTTT.

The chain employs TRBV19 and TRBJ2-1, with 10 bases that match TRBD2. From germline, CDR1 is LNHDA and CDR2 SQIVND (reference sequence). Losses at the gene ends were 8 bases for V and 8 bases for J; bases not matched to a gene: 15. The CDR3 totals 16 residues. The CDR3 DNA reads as TGTGCCAGTTCACCCGGCTTAGCGGGGGGCCTCGATGAGCAGTTCTTC. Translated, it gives CASSPGLAGGLDEQFF. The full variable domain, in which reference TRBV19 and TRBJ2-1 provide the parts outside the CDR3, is DGGITQSPKYLFRKEGQNVTLSCEQNLNHDAMYWYRQDPGQGLRLIYYSQIVNDFQKGDIAEGYSVSREKKESFPLTVTSAQKNPTAFYLCASSPGLAGGLDEQFFGPGTRLTVL.